These T cell receptor beta chains were read from a single sample in a study of blood T cell repertoires in COVID-19. Measured with immunoSEQ multiplex PCR; TCRdb has only the in-frame clones, and not every one. This sample carries 120,000 to 150,000 clones, roughly 87% of them seen once, and the ten largest clones take over 0.85%. The sequenced sample was peripheral blood. These TCRs come from a woman aged 50 to 60 with acute or convalescent COVID-19. Both conserved end residues are part of each CDR3. A D gene is named only where the DNA matches it firmly. The size entry is marked missing in some rows and otherwise reads once, few, many or a size class.

cdr3_aa cdr3_nt clone_size j_call d_call v_call
CASSPDRGEATIYF TGTGCCAGCTCTCCCGACAGGGGAGAGGCCACCATATATTTT NA TRBJ1-3 TRBD1 TRBV18
CSASNRGRDYGYTF TGCAGTGCTAGTAACAGGGGGCGAGATTATGGCTACACCTTC NA TRBJ1-2 TRBD1 TRBV20-1
CAWTLRGGRVDTQYF TGTGCCTGGACCCTCCGGGGCGGGAGGGTAGATACGCAGTATTTT NA TRBJ2-3 TRBD2 TRBV30
CASSQVGGDRGAYEQYF TGCGCCAGCAGCCAAGTAGGCGGGGACAGGGGGGCCTACGAGCAGTACTTC once TRBJ2-7 TRBD1 TRBV4-1
CASSVGPGERVTF TGTGCCAGCAGCGTAGGCCCAGGGGAAAGGGTAACCTTC NA TRBJ1-2 NA TRBV9
CASSSFRDNYEQYF TGTGCCAGCAGCTCGTTCCGGGACAACTACGAGCAGTACTTC NA TRBJ2-7 NA TRBV11-2
CASSSPDRGEANYGYTF TGTGCCAGCAGCTCGCCGGACAGGGGCGAAGCTAACTATGGCTACACCTTC NA TRBJ1-2 TRBD1 TRBV5-4
CASSPTSGGTGELFF TGTGCCAGCTCACCCACTAGCGGGGGCACCGGGGAGCTGTTTTTT NA TRBJ2-2 TRBD2 TRBV18
CASSFPQDYTEAFF TGTGCCAGCAGCTTCCCCCAGGATTACACTGAAGCTTTCTTT NA TRBJ1-1 NA TRBV5-8
CASSSFIDPRGNSPLHF TGTGCCAGCAGCTCTTTTATTGACCCGAGGGGGAATTCACCCCTCCACTTT NA TRBJ1-6 NA TRBV7-6
CASSLGQGLNYGYTF TGTGCCAGCAGCTTAGGACAGGGGCTAAACTATGGCTACACCTTC once TRBJ1-2 TRBD1 TRBV7-9
CASSRGVTEAFF TGTGCCAGTTCCAGGGGTGTCACTGAAGCTTTCTTT once TRBJ1-1 NA TRBV6-5
CASSSRGDRATGEQFF TGTGCCAGCAGCTCCCGGGGGGACAGGGCCACCGGTGAGCAGTTCTTC NA TRBJ2-1 TRBD1 TRBV11-2
CASSVGGTGALGPQHF TGTGCCAGCAGCGTAGGGGGGACAGGGGCCCTAGGACCCCAGCATTTT NA TRBJ1-5 TRBD1 TRBV9
CASSIDRGTEAFF TGTGCCAGTAGTATAGATAGGGGCACTGAAGCTTTCTTT NA TRBJ1-1 NA TRBV19
CASSDRMNTEAFF TGTGCCAGCAGTGACAGGATGAACACTGAAGCTTTCTTT NA TRBJ1-1 NA TRBV6-1
CASSLGRAGEEAFF TGTGCCAGCAGCTTAGGCCGGGCGGGGGAAGAAGCTTTCTTT few TRBJ1-1 NA TRBV11-3
CASGSGTGPSFEQFF TGTGCTAGTGGTTCGGGGACAGGGCCCTCATTTGAGCAGTTCTTC NA TRBJ2-1 TRBD1 TRBV12-5
CASSHFTGPGNTIYF TGTGCCAGCAGCCATTTTACAGGACCTGGAAACACCATATATTTT NA TRBJ1-3 NA TRBV14
CATSDPDRYNEQFF TGTGCCACCAGTGATCCAGACAGGTACAATGAGCAGTTCTTC NA TRBJ2-1 NA TRBV24-1
CASSLRSGSGNTIYF TGTGCCAGCAGCTTACGGTCCGGCTCTGGAAACACCATATATTTT NA TRBJ1-3 NA TRBV7-2
CASSLRSGEREQFF TGTGCCAGCAGCTTGAGAAGCGGGGAACGGGAGCAGTTCTTC NA TRBJ2-1 TRBD2 TRBV5-4
CASSYTGEAFF TGTGCCAGCAGTTACACCGGTGAAGCTTTCTTT NA TRBJ1-1 NA TRBV6-5
CASSEQGEFTEAFF TGTGCCAGCAGTGAACAGGGGGAGTTCACTGAAGCTTTCTTT few TRBJ1-1 TRBD1 TRBV6-1
CASIKGAENTQYF TGTGCCAGCATAAAGGGGGCAGAGAATACGCAGTATTTT NA TRBJ2-3 TRBD1 TRBV5-4
CASSMGDRGNEQFF TGTGCCAGTAGTATGGGGGACAGGGGCAATGAGCAGTTCTTC NA TRBJ2-1 TRBD1 TRBV19
CASSLRAFPAGLFSYEQYF TGTGCCAGCAGTTTAAGAGCATTTCCGGCGGGCCTTTTCTCCTACGAGCAGTACTTC NA TRBJ2-7 NA TRBV28
CASGTGNGKGDTEAFF TGCGCCAGCGGGACAGGGAATGGGAAGGGAGACACTGAAGCTTTCTTT NA TRBJ1-1 TRBD1 TRBV10-2
CASSLTSGYTGELFF TGTGCCAGCAGCTTGACTAGCGGATACACCGGGGAGCTGTTTTTT NA TRBJ2-2 TRBD2 TRBV9
CASSLTRGSNTGELFF TGTGCCAGCAGCTTAACAAGGGGGAGCAACACCGGGGAGCTGTTTTTT NA TRBJ2-2 NA TRBV11-2
CASSSSGRGNEQFF TGTGCCAGCAGCTCGAGCGGGAGGGGGAATGAGCAGTTCTTC NA TRBJ2-1 TRBD2 TRBV11-3
CASSVQTNTEAFF TGTGCCAGCAGCGTACAGACGAACACTGAAGCTTTCTTT NA TRBJ1-1 NA TRBV11-2
CASSHSTGRRTDTQYF TGCGCCAGCAGCCACAGTACGGGCAGGAGGACAGATACGCAGTATTTT NA TRBJ2-3 NA TRBV5-1
CASSREDTQYF TGTGCCAGCAGCCGCGAAGATACGCAGTATTTT NA TRBJ2-3 NA TRBV14
CASSGVGAYGYTF TGCGCCAGCAGCGGAGTGGGGGCCTATGGCTACACCTTC NA TRBJ1-2 NA TRBV5-1
CASGDRKNQPQHF TGTGCCAGCGGGGACAGAAAAAATCAGCCCCAGCATTTT NA TRBJ1-5 TRBD1 TRBV6-4
CASSASGSQNIQYF TGTGCCAGCAGCGCCAGCGGGAGCCAAAACATTCAGTACTTC NA TRBJ2-4 TRBD2 TRBV7-3
CASSVIGTGGDAFF TGTGCCAGCAGTGTTATTGGGACAGGGGGTGATGCTTTCTTT NA TRBJ1-1 TRBD1 TRBV25-1
CASSIGGLQHEQYF TGTGCCAGTAGTATAGGGGGCCTCCAGCACGAGCAGTACTTC NA TRBJ2-7 NA TRBV19
CASSQMTSGGHTDTQYF TGCGCCAGCAGCCAGATGACTAGCGGGGGACACACAGATACGCAGTATTTT NA TRBJ2-3 TRBD2 TRBV4-1
CATTQRFSGNTIYF TGTGCCACCACCCAGCGCTTCTCTGGAAACACCATATATTTT NA TRBJ1-3 NA TRBV24-1
CASSSPWPSPLHF TGTGCCAGCAGTTCCCCGTGGCCTTCACCCCTCCACTTT NA TRBJ1-6 NA TRBV12-3/TRBV12-4
CASSLESVSSYEQYF TGCGCCAGCAGCTTGGAGTCGGTGAGCTCCTACGAGCAGTACTTC once TRBJ2-7 NA TRBV5-1
CASSQVTGADYEQYF TGTGCCAGCAGCCAAGTTACAGGGGCAGACTACGAGCAGTACTTC NA TRBJ2-7 TRBD1 TRBV3-1/TRBV3-2
CASGRQGTGANVLTF TGTGCCAGCGGCCGACAGGGGACTGGGGCCAACGTCCTGACTTTC NA TRBJ2-6 TRBD1 TRBV7-9
CASMKGEMNTEAFF TGTGCCAGCATGAAGGGGGAGATGAACACTGAAGCTTTCTTT NA TRBJ1-1 NA TRBV9
CASSLGGLDSPLHF TGCGCCAGCAGCTTGGGGGGCCTGGATTCACCCCTCCACTTT NA TRBJ1-6 NA TRBV5-1
CASSQTGGSETQYF TGTGCCAGCAGCCAAACAGGGGGCTCTGAGACCCAGTACTTC NA TRBJ2-5 TRBD1 TRBV3-1/TRBV3-2
CTSSQGQQETQYF TGCACCAGCAGCCAAGGGCAACAAGAGACCCAGTACTTC NA TRBJ2-5 NA TRBV1
CAIGPFDSGNTIYF TGTGCCATCGGCCCATTCGACTCTGGAAACACCATATATTTT NA TRBJ1-3 NA TRBV10-3
CASSHYDRDLTEAFF TGTGCCAGCAGCCACTATGACAGGGATCTCACTGAAGCTTTCTTT NA TRBJ1-1 TRBD1 TRBV3-1/TRBV3-2
CASTDRVLQPQHF TGCGCCAGCACTGACAGGGTACTTCAGCCCCAGCATTTT NA TRBJ1-5 TRBD1 TRBV10-2
CAWNTGGPREAFF TGTGCCTGGAACACAGGGGGGCCCCGTGAAGCTTTCTTT NA TRBJ1-1 TRBD1 TRBV30